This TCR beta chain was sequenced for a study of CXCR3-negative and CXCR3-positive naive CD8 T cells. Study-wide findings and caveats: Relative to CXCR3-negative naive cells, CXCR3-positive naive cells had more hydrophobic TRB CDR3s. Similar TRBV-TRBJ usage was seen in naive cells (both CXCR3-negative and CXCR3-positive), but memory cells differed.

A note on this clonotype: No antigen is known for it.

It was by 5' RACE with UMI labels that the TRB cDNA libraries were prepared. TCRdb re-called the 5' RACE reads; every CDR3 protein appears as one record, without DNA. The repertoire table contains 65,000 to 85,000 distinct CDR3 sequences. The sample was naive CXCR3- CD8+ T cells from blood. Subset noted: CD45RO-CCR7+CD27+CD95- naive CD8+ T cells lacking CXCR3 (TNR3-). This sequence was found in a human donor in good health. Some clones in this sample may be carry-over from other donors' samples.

The CDR3 sequence is CASSSGIGPYEQYF. The chain has TRBV27 and TRBJ2-7; TCRdb reports TRBD1, a call that lacks DNA to check it against. Looked up from germline, CDR1 is MNHEY and CDR2 is SMNVEV (reference sequence). This CDR3 is 14 amino acids long.